Following are 8 T cell receptor beta chains from one sample sequenced in a study of blood T cell repertoires in COVID-19. Sequencing used immunoSEQ multiplex PCR; TCRdb keeps in-frame clones, though not all of them. The table has about 98,000 clones, around 87% seen once. The sample taken for sequencing was peripheral blood. Receptor source: a man between 50 and 59 years old with active or convalescent COVID-19.

V is TRBV27 and J is TRBJ2-5; possibly TRBD1 for D (7 bases). Looked up from germline, CDR1 is MNHEY and CDR2 is SMNVEV (reference sequence). The CDR3 is 13 amino acids. The ends were cut back, 9 bases at V and 3 bases at J, with 14 bases in the middle. CDR3 loop: CASRGTAKETQYF. CDR3 coding DNA: TGTGCCAGTCGGGGGACAGCAAAAGAGACCCAGTACTTC.

The gene calls are TRBV5-1 and TRBJ1-5, with 7 bases that match TRBD1. Trimming at V came to 4 bases and at J to 3 bases, leaving 7 bases not matched to a gene. CDR1 and CDR2 (germline): SGHRS, YFSETQ. The CDR3 totals 15 residues. CDR3 region: CASSADGQVNQPQHF. CDR3 coding DNA: TGCGCCAGCAGCGCCGATGGACAGGTCAATCAGCCCCAGCATTTT.

This clone appeared a few times. The chain carries TRBV5-6 and TRBJ1-1; 7 positions agree with TRBD1. This CDR3 spans 13 amino acids. Looked up from germline, CDR1 is SGHDT and CDR2 is YYEEEE. Trimming removed 5 bases from V and 1 base from J; junction bases left unmatched: 2. This CDR3 is CASRGQWNTEAFF. For the CDR3, the DNA is TGTGCCAGCAGGGGACAGTGGAACACTGAAGCTTTCTTT.

The chain links TRBV19 to TRBJ2-6; tentative D call: TRBD2 (5 bases). Germline CDR1 is LNHDA and CDR2 is SQIVND (reference sequence). The V end lost 5 bases, the J end lost 3 bases, and 11 bases lay between the germline ends. This CDR3 has 15 amino acids. DNA of the CDR3: TGTGCCAGTAGTGGACTCCAGCATGGGGCCAACGTCCTGACTTTC. Its translation: CASSGLQHGANVLTF.

The chain couples TRBV27 to TRBJ1-2; D remains ambiguous. Germline CDR1 reads MNHEY; CDR2 reads SMNVEV (reference sequence). This CDR3 has 12 residues. V was shortened by 6 bases and J by 4 bases, with 9 bases between the two germline ends. DNA for the CDR3: TGTGCCAGCAGGAGCGGGAGCTATGGCTACACCTTC. Protein product: CASRSGSYGYTF.

V gene TRBV6-2 or TRBV6-3 combines with J gene TRBJ1-1; 8 bases match TRBD1. The trim removed 5 bases at V and 5 bases at J, leaving 4 bases unmatched. CDR3 length: 13 amino acids. Germline lookup yields CDR1 MNHEY and CDR2 SVGEGT. The CDR3 region is CASSRTGRTEAFF. The CDR3 coding sequence is TGTGCCAGCAGTCGGACAGGGAGAACTGAAGCTTTCTTT.

V and J are TRBV28 and TRBJ1-2; tentatively, D is TRBD1 (5 bases). Germline CDR1 is MDHEN and CDR2 is SYDVKM. The CDR3 loop spans 12 amino acids. V was cut by 1 base and J by 8 bases, with 8 bases left in between. For the CDR3, the DNA is TGTGCCAGCAGTTTATTACAGGAGGGCTACACCTTC. Translating it yields CASSLLQEGYTF.

Within the sample, this clone is large. The chain has TRBV11-2 and TRBJ1-4, with unresolved D. Germline V CDR1 and CDR2: SGHAT, FQNNGV. This CDR3 is 13 amino acids long. Trimming stripped 8 bases from V and 8 bases from J, with 15 bases between. CDR3 in DNA: TGTGCCAGCTCACGAGTGGTTTGGGAAAAACTGTTTTTT. This sequence encodes CASSRVVWEKLFF.